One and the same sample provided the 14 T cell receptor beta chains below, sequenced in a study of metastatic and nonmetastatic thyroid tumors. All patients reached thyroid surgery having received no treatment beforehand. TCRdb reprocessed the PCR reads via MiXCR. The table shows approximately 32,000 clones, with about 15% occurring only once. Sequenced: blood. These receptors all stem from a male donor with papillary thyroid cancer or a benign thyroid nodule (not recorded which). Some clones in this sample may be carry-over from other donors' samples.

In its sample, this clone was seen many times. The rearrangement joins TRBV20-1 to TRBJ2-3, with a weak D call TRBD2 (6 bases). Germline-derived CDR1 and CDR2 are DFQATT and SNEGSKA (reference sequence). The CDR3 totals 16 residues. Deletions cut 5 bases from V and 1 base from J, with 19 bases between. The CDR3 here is CSAGGSRRGGTDTQYF. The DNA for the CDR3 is TGCAGTGCTGGGGGGAGCCGGAGGGGAGGCACAGATACGCAGTATTTT.

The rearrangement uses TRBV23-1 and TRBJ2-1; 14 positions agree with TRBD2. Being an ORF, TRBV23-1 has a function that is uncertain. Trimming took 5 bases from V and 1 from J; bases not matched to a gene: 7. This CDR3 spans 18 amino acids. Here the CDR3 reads CASSKPGLAGVSYNEQFF. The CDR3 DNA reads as TGCGCCAGCAGTAAACCGGGACTAGCGGGAGTTTCCTACAATGAGCAGTTCTTC.

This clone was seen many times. CDR3 nucleotides: TGTGCCAGCAGTTACCCGGGTCGACAGCGACAAGAGACCCAGTACTTC. Translation gives CASSYPGRQRQETQYF. The V call is TRBV6-6, the J call TRBJ2-5; possible D gene TRBD1, 5 bases. V was cut by 2 bases and J by 2 bases, with 15 bases left in between. From germline, CDR1 is MNHNY and CDR2 SVGAGI (reference sequence). This CDR3 is built from 16 residues.

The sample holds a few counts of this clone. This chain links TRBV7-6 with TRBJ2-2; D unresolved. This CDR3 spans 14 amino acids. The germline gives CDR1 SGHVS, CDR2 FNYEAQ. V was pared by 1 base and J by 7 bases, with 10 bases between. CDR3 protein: CASSLEGSHGELFF. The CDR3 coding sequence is TGTGCCAGCAGCTTAGAGGGTAGCCACGGGGAGCTGTTTTTT.

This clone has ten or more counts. Written as DNA, the CDR3 is TGTGCCAGCAGCTTAGGCCTCGGGTCTTCTCTGTACGGCTACACCTTC. Translating it yields CASSLGLGSSLYGYTF. The chain recombines TRBV13 with TRBJ1-2; D is undetermined. Between the trimmed V and J ends, which lost 0 bases and 8 bases, there was a span of 19 bases. CDR1 and CDR2 from the germline V gene are PRHDT and FYEKMQ (reference sequence). The CDR3 is 16 residues long.

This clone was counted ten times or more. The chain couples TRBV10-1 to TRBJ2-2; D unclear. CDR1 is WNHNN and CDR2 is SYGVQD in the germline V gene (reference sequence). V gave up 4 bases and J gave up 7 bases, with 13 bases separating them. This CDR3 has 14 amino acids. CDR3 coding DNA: TGCGCCAGCAGTGCGATCACCAGGCACGGGGAGCTGTTTTTT. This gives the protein CASSAITRHGELFF.

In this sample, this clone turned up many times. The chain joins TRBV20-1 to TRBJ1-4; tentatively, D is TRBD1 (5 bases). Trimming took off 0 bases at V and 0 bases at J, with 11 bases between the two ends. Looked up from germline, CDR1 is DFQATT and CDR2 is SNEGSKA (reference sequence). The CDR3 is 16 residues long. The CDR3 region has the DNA TGCAGTGCTAGAGATGGGGGGACTCCAACTAATGAAAAACTGTTTTTT. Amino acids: CSARDGGTPTNEKLFF.

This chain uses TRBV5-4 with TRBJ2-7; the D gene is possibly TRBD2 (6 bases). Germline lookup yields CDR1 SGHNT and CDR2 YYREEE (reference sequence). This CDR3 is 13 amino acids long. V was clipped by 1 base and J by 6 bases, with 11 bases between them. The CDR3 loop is CASSLITGVEQYF. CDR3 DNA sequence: TGTGCCAGCAGCTTGATTACGGGGGTCGAGCAGTACTTC.

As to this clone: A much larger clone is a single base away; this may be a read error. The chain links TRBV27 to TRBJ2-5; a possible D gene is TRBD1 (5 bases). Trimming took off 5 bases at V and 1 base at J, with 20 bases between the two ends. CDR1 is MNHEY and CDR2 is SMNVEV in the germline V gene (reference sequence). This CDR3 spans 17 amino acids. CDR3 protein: CASSKFIDSRSQETQYF. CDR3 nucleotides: TGTGCCAGCAGTAAATTTATTGACAGTAGGAGCCAAGAGACCCAGTACTTC.

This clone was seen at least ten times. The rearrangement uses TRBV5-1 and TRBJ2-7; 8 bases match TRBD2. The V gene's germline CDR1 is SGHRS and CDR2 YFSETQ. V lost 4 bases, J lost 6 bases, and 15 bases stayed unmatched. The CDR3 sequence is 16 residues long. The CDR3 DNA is TGCGCCAGCAGCCCAAAGGGTGTAGCGGGATTCAGCGAGCAGTACTTC. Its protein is CASSPKGVAGFSEQYF. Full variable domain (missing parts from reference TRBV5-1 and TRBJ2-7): KAGVTQTPRYLIKTRGQQVTLSCSPISGHRSVSWYQQTPGQGLQFLFEYFSETQRNKGNFPGRFSGRQFSNSRSEMNVSTLELGDSALYLCASSPKGVAGFSEQYFGPGTRLTVT.

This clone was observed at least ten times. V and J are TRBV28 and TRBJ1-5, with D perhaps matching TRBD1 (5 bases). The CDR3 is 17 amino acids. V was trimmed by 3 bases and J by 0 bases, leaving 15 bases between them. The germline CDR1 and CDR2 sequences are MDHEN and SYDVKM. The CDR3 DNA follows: TGTGCCAGCAGTTTTCTAGACAGTACCTTTAGCAATCAGCCCCAGCATTTT. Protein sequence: CASSFLDSTFSNQPQHF.

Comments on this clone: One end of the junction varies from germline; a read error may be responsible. The CDR3 is CASSVVFWLAGGVNRGAVF. The CDR3 DNA follows: TGCGCCAGCAGTGTGGTGTTCTGGCTAGCGGGAGGAGTGAACCGGGGAGCTGTTTTT. This chain joins TRBV5-1 and TRBJ2-2; 11 bases align to TRBD2. Germline V gives CDR1 SGHRS, CDR2 YFSETQ. The CDR3 extends over 19 amino acids.

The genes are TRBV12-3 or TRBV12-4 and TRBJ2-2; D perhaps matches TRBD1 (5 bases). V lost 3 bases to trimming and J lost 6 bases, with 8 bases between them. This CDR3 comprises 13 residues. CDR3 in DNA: TGTGCCAGCAGTTTTACCAGGGCCGGGGAGCTGTTTTTT. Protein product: CASSFTRAGELFF.

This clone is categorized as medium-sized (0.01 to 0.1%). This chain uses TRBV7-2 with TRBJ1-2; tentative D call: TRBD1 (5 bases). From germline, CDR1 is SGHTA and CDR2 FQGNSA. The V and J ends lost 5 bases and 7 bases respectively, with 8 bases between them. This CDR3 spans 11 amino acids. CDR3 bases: TGTGCCAGCAGCCAGGGCCCTGGCTACACCTTC. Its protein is CASSQGPGYTF.